The rows below give T cell receptor beta chains drawn from one sample of a study of T cells after yellow fever vaccination. TCRdb analysed the 5' RACE reads with MiXCR anew, one entry per CDR3 protein. This table has approximately 32,000 distinct CDR3 sequences, 4% to 4.5% appearing once. Sequenced here: CD8+ T cells sorted from PBMCs, sampled 5 days after the yellow fever booster vaccination. These receptors were obtained from a man between 25 and 39 years old who received the YFV17D yellow fever vaccine. Both conserved end residues are part of each CDR3. D genes are given only for firm matches. Rows give clone size only sometimes, using once, few, many, or a class for an expanded clone.

cdr3_length,v_call,j_call,clone_size,d_call,cdr3_aa,cdr3_nt
13,TRBV7-6,TRBJ2-7,many,-,CASSLPGGAEQYF,TGTGCCAGCAGCTTACCTGGGGGTGCGGAGCAGTACTTC
11,TRBV5-1,TRBJ2-5,many,-,CASSFGETQYF,TGCGCCAGCAGCTTTGGTGAGACCCAGTACTTC
18,TRBV15,TRBJ2-6,many,-,CATSRASEGEVGANVLTF,TGTGCCACCAGCAGAGCAAGTGAGGGGGAGGTTGGGGCCAACGTCCTGACTTTC
15,TRBV27,TRBJ2-2,many,-,CASSLSDSYTGELFF,TGTGCCAGCAGTTTATCCGACTCTTACACCGGGGAGCTGTTTTTT
15,TRBV5-8,TRBJ2-1,many,-,CASSLAGIPTNEQFF,TGTGCCAGCAGCTTGGCAGGAATTCCGACCAATGAGCAGTTCTTC
14,TRBV4-3,TRBJ2-3,many,-,CASSQAGGPDTQYF,TGCGCCAGCAGCCAAGCGGGCGGCCCAGATACGCAGTATTTT
17,TRBV7-3,TRBJ1-1,many,-,CASSLNGPRDLNTEAFF,TGTGCCAGCAGCTTAAATGGCCCCCGGGACCTCAACACTGAAGCTTTCTTT
16,TRBV5-1,TRBJ2-4,many,TRBD2,CASSSGGSGSWDIQYF,TGCGCCAGCAGCTCCGGTGGGAGCGGGAGTTGGGACATTCAGTACTTC
11,TRBV2,TRBJ2-7,many,-,CASTRIYEQYF,TGTGCCAGCACCCGGATCTACGAGCAGTACTTC
17,TRBV6-5,TRBJ2-2,many,-,CATRAPSPGENTGELFF,TGTGCCACTCGGGCCCCCTCTCCAGGGGAGAACACCGGGGAGCTGTTTTTT
12,TRBV28,TRBJ1-4,many,-,CASSSEIEKLFF,TGTGCCAGCAGTTCGGAAATTGAAAAACTGTTTTTT
15,TRBV18,TRBJ2-7,many,TRBD2,CASSPPVGGPGEQYF,TGTGCCAGCTCACCACCTGTGGGAGGGCCTGGGGAGCAGTACTTC
16,TRBV7-9,TRBJ2-3,many,-,CASSFSGTSVTDTQYF,TGTGCCAGCAGCTTCTCCGGGACTTCCGTCACAGATACGCAGTATTTT
15,TRBV20-1,TRBJ1-1,many,-,CSAKADWSGNTEAFF,TGCAGTGCTAAGGCGGACTGGTCGGGGAACACTGAAGCTTTCTTT
15,TRBV20-1,TRBJ2-1,many,TRBD2,CSAISGRSMNNEQFF,TGCAGTGCTATTAGCGGGAGGTCGATGAACAATGAGCAGTTCTTC
15,TRBV7-9,TRBJ1-6,many,-,CASSLVDGLNSPLHF,TGTGCCAGCAGCTTAGTTGACGGATTGAATTCACCCCTCCACTTT
16,TRBV27,TRBJ2-7,many,-,CASSPAGSAISYEQYF,TGTGCCAGCAGCCCCGCGGGAAGCGCGATCTCCTACGAGCAGTACTTC
15,TRBV3-1,TRBJ2-1,many,-,CASSHVLDGYNEQFF,TGTGCCAGCAGCCATGTACTAGACGGGTACAATGAGCAGTTCTTC
13,TRBV7-9,TRBJ2-1,many,-,CASSFGVYNEQFF,TGTGCCAGCAGCTTCGGGGTTTACAATGAGCAGTTCTTC
16,TRBV2,TRBJ2-3,many,-,CASRFLGGAMADTQYF,TGTGCCAGCAGGTTCCTTGGAGGGGCAATGGCAGATACGCAGTATTTT
13,TRBV7-2,TRBJ1-1,many,-,CASSLHGNTEAFF,TGTGCCAGCAGCTTACACGGCAACACTGAAGCTTTCTTT
14,TRBV27,TRBJ2-1,many,-,CASRHRTSYNEQFF,TGTGCCAGCAGACATAGGACATCCTACAATGAGCAGTTCTTC
14,TRBV20-1,TRBJ2-7,-,-,CSASSQGLSYEQYF,TGCAGTGCTAGTTCTCAGGGCCTCTCCTACGAGCAGTACTTC
13,TRBV15,TRBJ2-3,many,-,CATSSLYTDTQYF,TGTGCCACCAGCAGTCTTTACACAGATACGCAGTATTTT
16,TRBV5-1,TRBJ2-1,many,TRBD2,CASSTGTRQSYNEQFF,TGCGCCAGCAGCACCGGGACTAGACAAAGCTACAATGAGCAGTTCTTC
15,TRBV27,TRBJ2-1,many,TRBD2,CASSLLGGSYNEQFF,TGTGCCAGCAGTTTGCTGGGGGGGTCCTACAATGAGCAGTTCTTC
12,TRBV5-6,TRBJ1-1,many,-,CASSFSSTEAFF,TGTGCCAGCAGCTTTTCTAGCACTGAAGCTTTCTTT
14,TRBV2,TRBJ2-7,many,-,CASSPRAGAHEQYF,TGTGCCAGCAGTCCACGGGCAGGGGCTCACGAGCAGTACTTC
14,TRBV7-2,TRBJ1-3,-,-,CASSTGLSGNTIYF,TGTGCCAGCAGCACGGGACTCTCTGGAAACACCATATATTTT
13,TRBV30,TRBJ2-2,many,-,CAWSVLDNGELFF,TGTGCCTGGAGTGTACTGGATAACGGGGAGCTGTTTTTT
15,TRBV10-2,TRBJ2-1,many,-,CASSNRVGADNEQFF,TGCGCCAGCAGTAATAGGGTGGGGGCGGACAATGAGCAGTTCTTC
13,TRBV12-3/TRBV12-4,TRBJ2-1,many,-,CASSTSESPEQFF,TGTGCCAGCAGTACCTCCGAGAGCCCCGAGCAGTTCTTC
14,TRBV20-1,TRBJ2-3,many,-,CSARDRGHTDTQYF,TGCAGTGCTAGAGATCGTGGCCATACAGATACGCAGTATTTT
12,TRBV20-1,TRBJ2-7,many,-,CSARESSYEQYF,TGCAGTGCTAGAGAATCCTCCTACGAGCAGTACTTC
14,TRBV7-8,TRBJ2-3,many,-,CASSSTGPIDTQYF,TGTGCCAGCAGCTCCACCGGGCCGATAGATACGCAGTATTTT
15,TRBV5-1,TRBJ2-1,many,TRBD2,CASSWTAGGGDEQFF,TGCGCCAGCAGCTGGACCGCCGGGGGGGGGGATGAGCAGTTCTTC
12,TRBV7-9,TRBJ1-1,many,-,CASSFIGTEAFF,TGTGCCAGCAGCTTCATTGGCACTGAAGCTTTCTTT
17,TRBV7-2,TRBJ2-1,-,-,CASSLASGGVSYNEQFF,TGTGCCAGCAGCTTAGCTTCCGGAGGGGTATCCTACAATGAGCAGTTCTTC
15,TRBV5-1,TRBJ2-1,many,TRBD2,CASSLITSVYNEQFF,TGCGCCAGCAGCTTGATAACTAGCGTATACAATGAGCAGTTCTTC
14,TRBV12-3/TRBV12-4,TRBJ2-5,many,TRBD1,CASGRGQGEETQYF,TGTGCCAGCGGTCGGGGACAGGGGGAAGAGACCCAGTACTTC
11,TRBV6-5,TRBJ1-1,many,-,CASSSGFVAFF,TGTGCCAGCAGTTCAGGGTTTGTTGCTTTCTTT
18,TRBV5-6,TRBJ2-1,many,TRBD2,CASSLGVTGTSPYNEQFF,TGTGCCAGCAGCTTGGGGGTTACCGGGACTAGCCCCTACAATGAGCAGTTCTTC
16,TRBV18,TRBJ2-7,many,TRBD2,CASSPGLASGLYEQYF,TGTGCCAGCTCACCGGGTCTGGCTAGCGGGCTCTACGAGCAGTACTTC
14,TRBV9,TRBJ2-7,many,TRBD1,CASSAGTGGYEQYF,TGTGCCAGCAGCGCCGGGACAGGAGGCTACGAGCAGTACTTC
14,TRBV29-1,TRBJ2-1,many,-,CSVEASGFYNEQFF,TGCAGCGTTGAAGCCAGCGGGTTCTACAATGAGCAGTTCTTC
16,TRBV5-1,TRBJ2-1,few,TRBD2,CASSSPAGEGPNEQFF,TGCGCCAGCAGCTCCCCAGCGGGAGAAGGGCCCAATGAGCAGTTCTTC